This TCR beta chain was captured in a study of response to subunit inactivated influenza vaccine. TCRdb ran MiXCR on the RT-PCR reads and lists one entry per CDR3 protein. The sample consists of about 780,000 distinct CDR3 sequences, approximately 17% of them appearing once. As concerns this clonotype: Antigen: not known.

The V and J ends lost 0 bases and 7 bases respectively, with 3 bases between them. CDR3 length: 12 residues. The study's findings and limits: The study's authors posited that every seasonal influenza vaccination enlists few new T cells.

The rearrangement uses TRBV12-3 or TRBV12-4 and TRBJ1-4, with D uncertain. The sequence came from a man aged 50 or older who received an inactivated influenza vaccine. The sequences come from PBMCs from blood, collected 5 days after vaccination. CDR3 sequence: CASSLAREKLFF. For the CDR3, the DNA is TGTGCCAGCAGTTTAGCACGTGAAAAACTGTTTTTT.